Shown below are 27 T cell receptor beta chains from a single sample sequenced in a study of control samples from healthy donors and cancer patients. The repertoire was sequenced with immunoSEQ multiplex PCR; TCRdb's copy has only in-frame clones and lacks some. The sample lists around 110,000 clones, roughly 92% seen once, with 2% to 3% in the top ten. Sequenced material: blood. The receptors stem from a man aged 30 to 45 in good health.

The V call is TRBV5-5, the J call TRBJ2-7, with 9 bases lining up with TRBD1. This CDR3 is built from 15 residues. Germline lookup yields CDR1 SGHKS and CDR2 YYEKEE (reference sequence). The junction had 4 bases not matched to a gene; V was cut back by 0 bases and J by 3 bases. The CDR3 loop is CASSLAGQGFYEQYF. The CDR3, as DNA: TGTGCCAGCAGCTTGGCGGGACAGGGTTTCTACGAGCAGTACTTC.

The gene calls are TRBV5-6 and TRBJ2-1, with D tentatively TRBD1 (6 bases). This CDR3 spans 16 amino acids. Germline V gene sequence: CDR1 SGHDT, CDR2 YYEEEE. V was pared by 4 bases and J by 0 bases, with 14 bases between. The CDR3 reads CASSIQGQGSYNEQFF. The CDR3 DNA reads TGTGCCAGCAGCATACAGGGTCAGGGCTCCTACAATGAGCAGTTCTTC.

This chain links TRBV11-3 with TRBJ1-5; no firm D call. Germline V lookup: CDR1 SGHNT, CDR2 YENEEA. The CDR3 is 18 residues long. The V and J ends lost 4 bases and 6 bases respectively, with 25 bases between them. The CDR3 reads CASSSELVSPKMSQPQHF. The DNA for the CDR3 is TGTGCCAGCAGCTCCGAATTAGTATCCCCGAAAATGAGTCAGCCCCAGCATTTT.

This chain connects TRBV13 to TRBJ1-1; D perhaps matches TRBD1 (6 bases). V was clipped by 6 bases and J by 4 bases, with 15 bases between them. Germline CDR1 and CDR2: PRHDT and FYEKMQ (reference sequence). This CDR3 is built from 14 residues. The CDR3 DNA sequence: TGTGCCAGCAGTGCGACCCGAGGGGGCACTGAAGCTTTCTTT. This sequence encodes CASSATRGGTEAFF.

The chain uses TRBV12-3 or TRBV12-4 and TRBJ1-2; unclear D gene. The V and J ends lost 2 bases and 6 bases respectively, with 7 bases between them. This CDR3 is built from 12 residues. The CDR3 DNA is TGTGCCAGCAGTTTATCCTCTCATGGCTACACCTTC. The encoded protein is CASSLSSHGYTF.

The gene calls are TRBV11-2 and TRBJ1-6, with D unresolved. Germline V gene sequence: CDR1 SGHAT, CDR2 FQNNGV. This CDR3 has 17 amino acids. The V end lost 0 bases, the J end lost 0 bases, and 9 bases lay between the germline ends. As DNA, the CDR3 is TGTGCCAGCAGCTTAGATGTCAGGCGCTCCTATAATTCACCCCTCCACTTT. Translating it yields CASSLDVRRSYNSPLHF.

This chain connects TRBV24-1 to TRBJ1-1; 7 bases map to TRBD1. The CDR3 has 15 residues. Germline V lookup: CDR1 KGHDR, CDR2 SFDVKD. The V and J ends lost 6 bases and 1 base, in that order; junction bases with no gene match: 7. Written as DNA, the CDR3 is TGTGCCACCAGTCCCAGGGGGGGCTCGAACACTGAAGCTTTCTTT. It is translated as CATSPRGGSNTEAFF.

The chain carries TRBV5-1 and TRBJ2-3, with D possibly being TRBD1 (6 bases). CDR3 length: 14 amino acids. Trimming cost V 4 bases and J 3 bases, with 12 bases left between them. In germline, CDR1 is SGHRS, CDR2 YFSETQ. The CDR3 protein is CASSPYRETDTQYF. CDR3 in DNA: TGCGCCAGCAGCCCTTACAGGGAAACAGATACGCAGTATTTT.

This chain joins TRBV28 and TRBJ2-7, with no clear D. Germline V gives CDR1 MDHEN, CDR2 SYDVKM. The V end lost 5 bases, the J end lost 9 bases, and 14 bases lay between the germline ends. This CDR3 region has 12 residues. CDR3 sequence (DNA): TGTGCCAGCAGTCCCTCGGACCACCCGCAGTACGTC. The encoded protein is CASSPSDHPQYV.

The V call is TRBV10-3, the J call TRBJ2-3; 13 bases match TRBD2. The CDR3 is made up of 16 amino acids. Unmatched junction bases numbered 2, after V lost 2 bases and J lost 3 bases. Per the germline V gene, CDR1 is ENHRY and CDR2 is SYGVKD. Here the CDR3 DNA reads TGTGCCATCAGTGAGATGACTAGCGGGGGGACAGATACGCAGTATTTT. It translates to CAISEMTSGGTDTQYF.

This clone occurred once. The gene calls are TRBV28 and TRBJ2-2, with 9 positions matching TRBD2. The germline CDR1 and CDR2 sequences are MDHEN and SYDVKM. The CDR3 sequence is 18 residues long. J was trimmed by 3 bases and V by 3 bases; bases with no gene match: 11. CDR3 sequence reads: CASSFPPLAGDDTGELFF. CDR3 DNA: TGTGCCAGCAGTTTCCCTCCCTTAGCGGGGGATGACACCGGGGAGCTGTTTTTT.

This sequence joins TRBV5-1 and TRBJ2-1; 8 positions match TRBD2. The CDR3 has 16 amino acids. The V gene's germline CDR1 is SGHRS and CDR2 YFSETQ. J was trimmed by 4 bases and V by 1 base; bases with no gene match: 7. The CDR3 nucleotides are TGCGCCAGCAGCTTGACGGTAGCGGGGTCTTACAATGAGCAGTTCTTC. Translated, it gives CASSLTVAGSYNEQFF.

The V gene is TRBV20-1, the J gene TRBJ1-2; weak D call: TRBD1 (6 bases). Germline V gene sequence: CDR1 DFQATT, CDR2 SNEGSKA (reference sequence). CDR3 length: 10 amino acids. The V end lost 5 bases, the J end lost 6 bases, and 7 bases lay between the germline ends. CDR3 protein: CSAWDNGYTF. CDR3 DNA: TGCAGTGCTTGGGACAATGGCTACACCTTC.

This clone was seen only once. The DNA for the CDR3 is TGTGCCAGCAGTTACTCGGGCACCAGGTACGAGCAGTACTTC. Its protein is CASSYSGTRYEQYF. The rearrangement joins TRBV6-5 to TRBJ2-7; D not certain. This CDR3 is built from 14 residues. V was shortened by 0 bases and J by 4 bases, with 10 bases between the two germline ends. Germline-derived CDR1 and CDR2 are MNHEY and SVGAGI.

J is TRBJ1-6 and V is TRBV5-5, with 7 bases fitting TRBD1. The germline V gene encodes CDR1 SGHKS and CDR2 YYEKEE (reference sequence). V lost 2 bases to trimming and J lost 9 bases; unmatched junction nucleotides: 8. The CDR3 sequence is 15 residues long. CDR3 amino acids: CASSFYDREGSPLHF. The CDR3 DNA reads TGTGCCAGCAGCTTTTATGACAGGGAAGGTTCACCCCTCCACTTT. The variable domain in full, with the rest retrieved from reference TRBV5-5 and TRBJ1-6, is DAGVTQSPTHLIKTRGQQVTLRCSPISGHKSVSWYQQVLGQGPQFIFQYYEKEERGRGNFPDRFSARQFPNYSSELNVNALLLGDSALYLCASSFYDREGSPLHFGNGTRLTVT.

This clone is a singleton in its sample. The chain carries TRBV7-2 and TRBJ2-7; D perhaps matches TRBD1 (6 bases). This CDR3 has 18 residues. The germline CDR1 and CDR2 sequences are SGHTA and FQGNSA. Trimming removed 5 bases from V and 4 bases from J, with 27 bases in between. CDR3 residues: CASSQDRRQDQIAYEQYV. The CDR3 coding sequence is TGTGCCAGCAGCCAAGACAGGCGCCAGGACCAAATCGCATACGAGCAGTACGTC.

The sample holds one count of this clone. The rearrangement links TRBV4-1 to TRBJ1-1; a possible D gene is TRBD1 (5 bases). V was clipped by 1 base and J by 4 bases, with 13 bases between them. Germline V lookup: CDR1 MGHRA, CDR2 YSYEKL. The CDR3 is 15 amino acids. CDR3 region: CASSQVPVGGTEAFF. The CDR3 region has the DNA TGCGCCAGCAGCCAAGTGCCGGTGGGGGGCACTGAAGCTTTCTTT.

The V call is TRBV15, the J call TRBJ1-2, with 7 bases lining up with TRBD1. The CDR3 totals 17 residues. V lost 0 bases, J lost 3 bases, and 10 bases stayed unmatched. Germline values: CDR1 LNHNV, CDR2 YYDKDF (reference sequence). The CDR3 loop reads CATSRDGTGVYHYGYTF. The CDR3 coding sequence is TGTGCCACCAGCAGAGATGGTACAGGGGTATATCACTATGGCTACACCTTC.

The gene calls are TRBV9 and TRBJ1-2, with TRBD1 matching over 10 bases. The CDR3 contains 17 residues. CDR1 and CDR2 (germline): SGDLS, YYNGEE. Losses at the gene ends were 4 bases for V and 0 bases for J; bases not matched to a gene: 9. CDR3 bases: TGTGCCAGCAGCCTCGGGACAGGGGCTGAAGCTAACTATGGCTACACCTTC. This codes for CASSLGTGAEANYGYTF. Using reference TRBV9 and TRBJ1-2 for the parts outside the CDR3, the full variable domain is DSGVTQTPKHLITATGQRVTLRCSPRSGDLSVYWYQQSLDQGLQFLIQYYNGEERAKGNILERFSAQQFPDLHSELNLSSLELGDSALYFCASSLGTGAEANYGYTFGSGTRLTVV.

The chain employs TRBV11-2 and TRBJ2-3, with 9 bases fitting TRBD1. With V trimmed by 2 bases and J by 4 bases, 10 bases remained unmatched. The germline CDR1 and CDR2 sequences are SGHAT and FQNNGV. The CDR3 is 17 amino acids. The CDR3 sequence: CASSLHRRDRESDTQYF. In nucleotides, the CDR3 is TGTGCCAGCAGCTTACATAGGAGGGACAGGGAGTCAGATACGCAGTATTTT.

The chain couples TRBV30 to TRBJ2-7; no definite D call. Germline V gene lookup returns CDR1 GTSNPN and CDR2 SVGIG (reference sequence). The V and J ends lost 3 bases and 4 bases respectively, with 10 bases between them. The CDR3 consists of 12 residues. CDR3 coding DNA: TGTGCCTGGAGCCAAAGCGAATACGAGCAGTACGTC. Amino acid sequence: CAWSQSEYEQYV.

The gene calls are TRBV11-2 and TRBJ1-2; 9 bases align to TRBD1. The CDR3 runs 17 residues. The ends lost 5 bases at V and 2 bases at J; junction bases unmatched: 12. Germline CDR1 and CDR2: SGHAT and FQNNGV. CDR3 in DNA: TGTGCCAGCAGCGAGGGGGTCTGGGACAGGGCGAACTATGGCTACACCTTC. Translated: CASSEGVWDRANYGYTF.

This chain uses TRBV24-1 with TRBJ1-2; 7 bases line up with TRBD1. The germline V gene has CDR1 KGHDR and CDR2 SFDVKD. With 2 bases clipped from V and 8 bases from J, the junction kept 10 bases outside the gene matches. The CDR3 is 15 amino acids. The chain's CDR3 is CATSDSDRRIGGYTF. The CDR3 coding sequence is TGTGCCACCAGTGATTCGGACAGGCGCATTGGGGGCTACACCTTC.

This chain links TRBV29-1 with TRBJ1-1, with D unclear. Germline V lookup: CDR1 SQVTM, CDR2 ANQGSEA. V was shortened by 4 bases and J by 1 base, with 10 bases between the two germline ends. The CDR3 sequence is 13 residues long. CDR3 amino acids: CSVGQDGNTEAFF. Here the CDR3 DNA reads TGCAGCGTTGGTCAGGATGGGAACACTGAAGCTTTCTTT. Combining the CDR3 with reference TRBV29-1 and TRBJ1-1 gives the whole variable domain SAVISQKPSRDICQRGTSLTIQCQVDSQVTMMFWYRQQPGQSLTLIATANQGSEATYESGFVIDKFPISRPNLTFSTLTVSNMSPEDSSIYLCSVGQDGNTEAFFGQGTRLTVV.

The V gene is TRBV9, the J gene TRBJ2-1; weak D call: TRBD2 (6 bases). This CDR3 has 15 amino acids. Germline V gene lookup returns CDR1 SGDLS and CDR2 YYNGEE. Deletions cut 4 bases from V and 0 bases from J, with 11 bases between. The CDR3 is CASSLLGGSYNEQFF. CDR3 DNA: TGTGCCAGCAGCCTCCTGGGAGGCTCCTACAATGAGCAGTTCTTC.

In its sample, this clone was seen once. This sequence joins TRBV7-2 and TRBJ2-7, with 7 bases that match TRBD2. Germline CDR1 and CDR2: SGHTA and FQGNSA. This CDR3 is built from 15 residues. Germline trimming cut 5 bases from V and 1 base from J; bases unmatched to any gene: 8. The CDR3: CASSTAGGRSYEQYV. The CDR3 bases are TGTGCCAGCAGCACAGCCGGGGGGAGATCCTACGAGCAGTACGTC.

The chain uses TRBV19 and TRBJ1-6; D unclear. Germline CDR1 LNHDA, CDR2 SQIVND (reference sequence). The V gene lost 6 bases and the J gene lost 13 bases, with 19 bases spanning the gap. This CDR3 contains 14 residues. The CDR3 DNA sequence: TGTGCCAGTAGCAGGAAACCCGGGCCCGAGCCCCTCCACTTT. Protein product: CASSRKPGPEPLHF.